This T cell receptor (beta chain) is from a study of T cells after posttransplantation cyclophosphamide. Study-level results: TRB clonality was highly associated with recipient CMV seropositivity and reactivation.

CDR1 and CDR2 (germline): SNHLY, FYNNEI. After removal of 5 bases from V and 4 bases from J, the junction contained 6 bases not matched to a gene. This CDR3 has 14 residues. The naive gate required viable CD3+CD4+ or CD3+CD8+ cells with CCR7+CD45RA+CD45RO-CD95-CD27+CD28+ phenotype. The related graft donor's blood sample was taken on the day of bone marrow donation. Comments on this clone: What it binds is not known.

Here immunoSEQ multiplex PCR was the method, and the copy in TCRdb shows in-frame clones only, minus some. The table records approximately 23,000 clones, over 95% of them present only once. This TCR derives from a man between 50 and 59 years old in good health, CMV-negative, and a related stem cell transplant donor. Sequenced sample: naive CD4+ T cells sorted from PBMCs. V usage is TRBV2 and J usage is TRBJ2-7, with 9 bases that match TRBD1. The CDR3 nucleotides read TGTGCCAGCAGTTCACAGGGGGCAGGTTACGAGCAGTACTTC. Translation: CASSSQGAGYEQYF.